Presented here are 14 T cell receptor beta chains from one specimen sequenced in a study of T cell changes during pregnancy in multiple sclerosis. Assay used: immunoSEQ multiplex PCR; TCRdb lists only in-frame clones, some missing. Seen here are roughly 69,000 clones, approximately 89% observed once, and the top ten hold 1.4% to 1.5%. Source: peripheral blood, taken in the second trimester of pregnancy. Receptors were obtained from a female donor with multiple sclerosis, enrolled in a pregnancy study.

The chain is built from TRBV5-1 and TRBJ2-3; D unresolved. Germline lookup yields CDR1 SGHRS and CDR2 YFSETQ. CDR3 size: 15 residues. With 2 bases removed from V and 2 bases from J, the gap between germline ends came to 12 bases. The CDR3 DNA follows: TGCGCCAGCAGCTTTCGGGTAGGAATCACAGATACGCAGTATTTT. It translates to CASSFRVGITDTQYF. The variable domain in full, with the rest retrieved from reference TRBV5-1 and TRBJ2-3, is KAGVTQTPRYLIKTRGQQVTLSCSPISGHRSVSWYQQTPGQGLQFLFEYFSETQRNKGNFPGRFSGRQFSNSRSEMNVSTLELGDSALYLCASSFRVGITDTQYFGPGTRLTVL.

V and J are TRBV25-1 and TRBJ2-3; the D is unclear. This CDR3 is built from 13 residues. Germline V lookup: CDR1 MGHDK, CDR2 SYGVNS. V lost 7 bases to trimming and J lost 6 bases, with 14 bases between them. The CDR3 spells CASTKAGLDTQYF. In nucleotides, the CDR3 is TGTGCCAGCACCAAAGCCGGTTTGGATACGCAGTATTTT.

This clone was counted a single time. V gene TRBV2 combines with J gene TRBJ2-3; 12 positions agree with TRBD2. J was trimmed by 4 bases and V by 7 bases; bases with no gene match: 6. Germline CDR1 reads SNHLY; CDR2 reads FYNNEI. The CDR3 totals 15 residues. The CDR3 spells CASTKLAGGADTQYF. DNA of the CDR3: TGTGCCAGCACTAAACTAGCGGGGGGTGCAGATACGCAGTATTTT.

The chain has TRBV2 and TRBJ1-1, with TRBD1 identical over 7 bases. Germline trimming cut 8 bases from V and 4 bases from J; bases unmatched to any gene: 7. The length of the CDR3 is 13 residues. The V gene's germline CDR1 is SNHLY and CDR2 FYNNEI. Here the CDR3 reads CASLGGWGTEAFF. CDR3 DNA sequence: TGTGCCAGCTTAGGGGGCTGGGGCACTGAAGCTTTCTTT. The variable domain in full, completed from reference TRBV2 and TRBJ1-1, reads EPEVTQTPSHQVTQMGQEVILRCVPISNHLYFYWYRQILGQKVEFLVSFYNNEISEKSEIFDDQFSVERPDGSNFTLKIRSTKLEDSAMYFCASLGGWGTEAFFGQGTRLTVV.

This clone was recorded once. The chain recombines TRBV4-1 with TRBJ2-7; 10 bases align to TRBD2. V lost 1 base, J lost 5 bases, and 8 bases stayed unmatched. This CDR3 has 16 residues. Germline CDR1 and CDR2: MGHRA and YSYEKL. This CDR3 reads CASSQGASGRSDEQYF. The CDR3, as DNA: TGCGCCAGCAGCCAAGGGGCTAGCGGGAGAAGTGACGAGCAGTACTTC.

This chain uses TRBV6-1 with TRBJ2-5, with D possibly matching TRBD2 (7 bases). Trimming pared 8 bases from V and 5 bases from J, leaving 15 bases between. The CDR3 runs to 13 residues. From germline, CDR1 is MNHNS and CDR2 SASEGT. CDR3 sequence reads: CASCTGGQETQYF. In DNA form, the CDR3 reads TGTGCCAGCTGTACCGGGGGGCAGGAGACCCAGTACTTC.

The J gene is TRBJ2-7, the V gene TRBV6-7; no clear D. TRBV6-7 belongs to the ORF category, with a function that is uncertain. The CDR3 is 15 amino acids. V lost 1 base and J 3 bases, leaving 13 bases between the germline ends. The CDR3 spells CASSYYYPYGYEQYF. CDR3 nucleotide sequence: TGTGCCAGCAGTTACTACTACCCTTATGGCTACGAGCAGTACTTC.

This clone appeared once. V is TRBV27 and J is TRBJ1-3; no clear D. Between the trimmed V and J ends, which lost 4 bases and 7 bases, there was a span of 14 bases. The CDR3 runs 14 residues. Germline CDR1 MNHEY, CDR2 SMNVEV (reference sequence). In DNA form, the CDR3 reads TGTGCCAGCAGTTCCTCAGCGGGATCCAACACCATATATTTT. As protein: CASSSSAGSNTIYF.

The chain joins TRBV29-1 to TRBJ2-3; 8 bases map to TRBD2. Unmatched junction bases numbered 3, after V lost 4 bases and J lost 3 bases. CDR1 SQVTM and CDR2 ANQGSEA come from the germline V gene. The CDR3 sequence is 13 residues long. The CDR3 loop reads CSVGRGGTDTQYF. The CDR3 DNA reads as TGCAGCGTTGGCCGCGGGGGGACAGATACGCAGTATTTT.

V gene TRBV5-1 combines with J gene TRBJ2-2; 7 nucleotides agree with TRBD1. With 4 bases clipped from V and 4 bases from J, the junction kept 10 bases outside the gene matches. The germline V gene has CDR1 SGHRS and CDR2 YFSETQ. This CDR3 is 16 amino acids long. CDR3 sequence: CASSLQTGTFTGELFF. CDR3 sequence (DNA): TGCGCCAGCAGCCTCCAGACAGGGACCTTCACCGGGGAGCTGTTTTTT.

Concerning this clone: The junction and the germline gene differ at one end; a read error may be behind it. The same CDR3 arises from other DNA sequences in this sample as well. The rearrangement links TRBV5-1 to TRBJ2-7; D call uncertain. The CDR3 extends over 12 amino acids. Germline CDR1 SGHRS, CDR2 YFSETQ. CDR3 region: CASSLPTYEQYF. DNA for the CDR3: TGCGCCAGCAGCTTGCCCACCTATGAGCAGTACTTC.

This clone was observed once. The chain links TRBV19 to TRBJ1-2; perhaps TRBD1 as D (5 bases). The CDR3 is 14 amino acids. V lost 7 bases, J lost 6 bases, and 18 bases lay in between. Germline loops: CDR1 LNHDA, CDR2 SQIVND (reference sequence). The CDR3 DNA is TGTGCCAGTACCTCGAGAGAGGGGACTAATGGCTACACCTTC. It is translated as CASTSREGTNGYTF.

The chain recombines TRBV7-9 with TRBJ2-2; D might be TRBD2 (6 bases). CDR1 is SEHNR and CDR2 is FQNEAQ in the germline V gene (reference sequence). V lost 1 base and J lost 1, with 7 bases in between. The CDR3 is made up of 15 amino acids. The CDR3 sequence is CASSLVAVNTGELFF. The CDR3 DNA is TGTGCCAGCAGCTTAGTAGCGGTGAACACCGGGGAGCTGTTTTTT.

This chain uses TRBV6-1 with TRBJ2-5; 8 positions agree with TRBD1. The length of the CDR3 is 15 residues. Looked up from germline, CDR1 is MNHNS and CDR2 is SASEGT. With V trimmed by 1 base and J by 2 bases, 3 bases remained unmatched. CDR3: CASSEGQGPQETQYF. The CDR3 nucleotides are TGTGCCAGCAGTGAAGGACAGGGGCCACAAGAGACCCAGTACTTC.